The present entry profiles one T cell receptor beta chain with its context. The antigen is not known. These data come from a study of PD-1 blockade in classical Hodgkin lymphoma. Study results and limitations: Some patients started nivolumab under 1 year after ASCT, and they were excluded.

Here immunoSEQ multiplex PCR was the method, and the copy in TCRdb shows in-frame clones only, minus some. The sample has about 23,000 clones, roughly 84% seen once. All patients relapsed after autologous stem cell transplantation, and brentuximab vedotin exposure varied. Magnetic negative selection purified CD4+ T cells from thawed PBMCs. When best responses were assessed, they were complete response, partial response or progressive disease. Trimming took off 3 bases at V and 0 bases at J, with 12 bases between the two ends. The germline V gene has CDR1 LNHDA and CDR2 SQIVND (reference sequence). This CDR3 has 15 amino acids.

The chain carries TRBV19 and TRBJ2-7; D tentatively fits TRBD1 or TRBD2 (5 bases each). The source is a human donor with classical Hodgkin lymphoma. The specimen was CD4+ T cells from blood, collected at baseline. This CDR3 reads CASSMRGVSSYEQYF. For the CDR3, the DNA is TGTGCCAGTAGTATGAGGGGCGTTAGCTCCTACGAGCAGTACTTC. The complete variable domain, with remaining parts taken from reference TRBV19 and TRBJ2-7, reads DGGITQSPKYLFRKEGQNVTLSCEQNLNHDAMYWYRQDPGQGLRLIYYSQIVNDFQKGDIAEGYSVSREKKESFPLTVTSAQKNPTAFYLCASSMRGVSSYEQYFGPGTRLTVT.